The 25 T cell receptor beta chains presented below share a single source sample, sequenced in a study of STAT5B mutations in CD4+ large granular lymphocyte leukemia. Assay used: immunoSEQ multiplex PCR; TCRdb lists only in-frame clones, some missing. The sample has tens of thousands of clones; roughly 76% are singletons. Sequenced: CD4+ T cells from blood buffy coats. These receptors were collected from a human donor in good health.

This clone was recorded a few times. The chain carries TRBV30 and TRBJ2-5; possibly TRBD1 for D (6 bases). Germline CDR1 GTSNPN, CDR2 SVGIG (reference sequence). With 2 bases removed from V and 1 base from J, the gap between germline ends came to 17 bases. This CDR3 has 16 amino acids. The CDR3 DNA reads as TGTGCCTGGAGTCCCTCTTGGACAGTAACCCAAGAGACCCAGTACTTC. This sequence encodes CAWSPSWTVTQETQYF.

J is TRBJ2-4 and V is TRBV7-6; D might be TRBD1 or TRBD2, each matching 5 bases. The V gene lost 1 base and the J gene lost 9 bases, with 10 bases spanning the gap. Per the germline V gene, CDR1 is SGHVS and CDR2 is FNYEAQ. This CDR3 is built from 13 residues. Here the CDR3 reads CASSLGGAGIQYF. The CDR3 nucleotides read TGTGCCAGCAGCTTAGGAGGGGCGGGCATTCAGTACTTC.

The V call is TRBV6-1, the J call TRBJ2-3; 14 nucleotides agree with TRBD2. This CDR3 has 18 amino acids. The trim removed 4 bases at V and 6 bases at J, leaving 12 bases unmatched. Germline assignment: CDR1 MNHNS and CDR2 SASEGT. CDR3 in amino acids: CASSAGTSGRGARDTQYF. CDR3 DNA: TGTGCCAGCAGTGCCGGGACTAGCGGGAGAGGAGCTCGGGATACGCAGTATTTT.

This chain connects TRBV5-4 to TRBJ2-3; D might be TRBD2 (5 bases). Per germline, CDR1 SGHNT and CDR2 YYREEE (reference sequence). V lost 3 bases and J lost 1, with 15 bases in between. This CDR3 has 16 residues. CDR3 sequence (DNA): TGTGCCAGCAGCTGGCGCACGGGATATGGCACAGATACGCAGTATTTT. It encodes CASSWRTGYGTDTQYF.

V is TRBV4-1 and J is TRBJ2-5; TRBD1 agrees at 8 bases. J was trimmed by 5 bases and V by 3 bases; bases with no gene match: 8. CDR3 length: 15 residues. Germline V CDR1 and CDR2: MGHRA, YSYEKL. The DNA for the CDR3 is TGCGCCAGCAGCCAGTTGGACAGGGTAGGCGAGACCCAGTACTTC. This encodes CASSQLDRVGETQYF.

The chain has TRBV6-1 and TRBJ2-3; D unclear. The germline CDR1 and CDR2 sequences are MNHNS and SASEGT. V was clipped by 2 bases and J by 6 bases, with 15 bases between them. The CDR3 has 15 amino acids. In DNA, the CDR3 is TGTGCCAGCAGTGAAATAATGATCGGAACGGATACGCAGTATTTT. Translating gives CASSEIMIGTDTQYF.

This rearrangement joins TRBV7-9 to TRBJ1-2; D is unresolved. This CDR3 spans 12 amino acids. Germline V gene sequence: CDR1 SEHNR, CDR2 FQNEAQ (reference sequence). The V end lost 1 base, the J end lost 8 bases, and 8 bases lay between the germline ends. The CDR3 loop reads CASSLGVGGYTF. Written as DNA, the CDR3 is TGTGCCAGCAGCTTAGGCGTAGGAGGCTACACCTTC.

V and J are TRBV2 and TRBJ2-1, with no clear D. Germline CDR1 SNHLY, CDR2 FYNNEI. The length of the CDR3 is 13 residues. V was cut by 7 bases and J by 5 bases, with 12 bases left in between. CDR3 region: CASTADTHNEQFF. The CDR3 DNA is TGTGCCAGCACCGCCGACACGCACAATGAGCAGTTCTTC.

This chain uses TRBV2 with TRBJ2-3; 9 nucleotides match TRBD1. V was clipped by 8 bases and J by 1 base; unmatched bases: 7. The CDR3 has 15 amino acids. The germline V gene has CDR1 SNHLY and CDR2 FYNNEI. Written as DNA, the CDR3 is TGTGCCAGCGGAACGACAGGGGGAGGCACAGATACGCAGTATTTT. Its protein product is CASGTTGGGTDTQYF.

This clone was detected only a few times. Here the CDR3 reads CASSPSGPRGGHEQYF. The CDR3 coding sequence is TGTGCCAGCTCACCTTCTGGCCCCAGGGGAGGGCACGAGCAGTACTTC. This chain connects TRBV18 to TRBJ2-7; tentative D call: TRBD2 (7 bases). V lost 3 bases, J lost 5 bases, and 20 bases lay in between. The CDR3 runs 16 residues. CDR1 and CDR2 from the germline V gene are KGHSH and LQKENI. The entire variable domain, with the rest obtained from reference TRBV18 and TRBJ2-7, is as follows: NAGVMQNPRHLVRRRGQEARLRCSPMKGHSHVYWYRQLPEEGLKFMVYLQKENIIDESGMPKERFSAEFPKEGPSILRIQQVVRGDSAAYFCASSPSGPRGGHEQYFGPGTRLTVT.

CDR3 residues: CAISDGRLREQFF. For the CDR3, the DNA is TGTGCCATCAGCGACGGGAGGCTACGCGAGCAGTTCTTC. This sequence joins TRBV10-3 and TRBJ2-1; 7 bases fit TRBD2. The CDR3 has 13 residues. J gave up 10 bases and V 6 bases, and 9 bases lay outside the gene matches. In germline, CDR1 is ENHRY, CDR2 SYGVKD.

The rearrangement uses TRBV5-5 and TRBJ1-1, with 9 nucleotides matching TRBD1. The germline CDR1 and CDR2 sequences are SGHKS and YYEKEE (reference sequence). The trim removed 1 base at V and 4 bases at J, leaving 14 bases unmatched. The CDR3 runs to 18 residues. CDR3 in amino acids: CASSLSFRDRVLGTEAFF. The CDR3 nucleotides are TGTGCCAGCAGCTTGTCATTCCGGGACAGGGTGCTGGGCACTGAAGCTTTCTTT.

A few counts support this clone. The rearrangement links TRBV6-1 to TRBJ2-1, with TRBD2 matching 10 bases. Germline loops: CDR1 MNHNS, CDR2 SASEGT. The CDR3 sequence is 15 residues long. J lost 7 bases, V lost 2 bases, and 5 bases had no gene match. The CDR3 region is CASSEPSGSLNEQFF. CDR3 coding DNA: TGTGCCAGCAGTGAACCTAGCGGGAGTTTAAATGAGCAGTTCTTC.

This clone was counted between two and nine times. This chain connects TRBV29-1 to TRBJ1-1; TRBD1 aligns across 9 bases. This CDR3 spans 14 amino acids. CDR1 SQVTM and CDR2 ANQGSEA come from the germline V gene. With 4 bases clipped from V and 5 bases from J, the junction kept 8 bases outside the gene matches. The CDR3 DNA is TGCAGCGTTGCATGGACAGGGGCATGGACTGAAGCTTTCTTT. It specifies CSVAWTGAWTEAFF.

In nucleotides, the CDR3 is TGTGCCAGCACGAGACGGGGCATCGGGGAGCTGTTTTTT. Residues: CASTRRGIGELFF. The chain uses TRBV11-2 and TRBJ2-2; either TRBD1 or TRBD2 may supply D (5 bases each). Germline CDR1 reads SGHAT; CDR2 reads FQNNGV. Trimming stripped 7 bases from V and 7 bases from J, with 13 bases between. This CDR3 region has 13 residues.

The chain has TRBV30 and TRBJ1-5, with D perhaps matching TRBD1 (6 bases). In germline, CDR1 is GTSNPN, CDR2 SVGIG (reference sequence). The CDR3 has 14 residues. V was trimmed by 0 bases and J by 5 bases, leaving 11 bases between them. CDR3: CAWSVTGADQPQHF. The DNA of the CDR3 is TGTGCCTGGAGTGTAACGGGGGCGGATCAGCCCCAGCATTTT.

This chain connects TRBV4-1 to TRBJ2-5; perhaps TRBD1 as D (5 bases). Germline V gene sequence: CDR1 MGHRA, CDR2 YSYEKL. CDR3 length equals 17 residues. V shed 1 base and J shed 6 bases, with 21 bases lying between them. CDR3 in amino acids: CASSQGGGVGSRKTQYF. CDR3 in DNA: TGCGCCAGCAGCCAAGGGGGCGGAGTGGGTTCGAGAAAGACCCAGTACTTC.

This clone was recorded only once. The V call is TRBV6-5, the J call TRBJ1-1; D unclear. CDR3 length equals 13 residues. The ends were cut back, 0 bases at V and 4 bases at J, with 6 bases in the middle. The germline V gene has CDR1 MNHEY and CDR2 SVGAGI. CDR3 coding DNA: TGTGCCAGCAGTTACTCCGGGGTCACTGAAGCTTTCTTT. Its translation: CASSYSGVTEAFF.

This clone was counted once. The chain recombines TRBV5-1 with TRBJ2-5; D is unclear. Trimming removed 7 bases at V and 0 bases at J, with 10 bases between. The CDR3 loop spans 13 amino acids. Looked up from germline, CDR1 is SGHRS and CDR2 is YFSETQ. In DNA form, the CDR3 reads TGCGCCAGCTCCGCAGTGTACCAAGAGACCCAGTACTTC. Amino acids: CASSAVYQETQYF.

This clone showed up just once. This chain connects TRBV7-7 to TRBJ2-5, with D possibly TRBD1 on 7 matching bases. The germline V gene encodes CDR1 SSHAT and CDR2 FNYEAQ (reference sequence). The CDR3 runs 14 residues. CDR3: CATTGTARGVAQYF. In DNA, the CDR3 is TGTGCTACCACAGGGACAGCGAGGGGGGTTGCCCAGTACTTC.

CDR3 DNA sequence: TGTGCCAGCGGAATCCGGTTTAGCACTGAAGCTTTCTTT. This translates into CASGIRFSTEAFF. This chain links TRBV2 with TRBJ1-1, with unresolved D. This CDR3 has 13 amino acids. The germline CDR1 and CDR2 sequences are SNHLY and FYNNEI. Deletions cut 8 bases from V and 4 bases from J, with 14 bases between.

This chain links TRBV28 with TRBJ1-6; TRBD1 matches 8 bases. The trim removed 7 bases at V and 9 bases at J, leaving 8 bases unmatched. CDR3 length equals 14 residues. Looked up from germline, CDR1 is MDHEN and CDR2 is SYDVKM. The CDR3 region has the DNA TGTGCCAGCAAGATCGGACAGGGAGTTTCACCCCTCCACTTT. Residues: CASKIGQGVSPLHF.

The V and J genes are TRBV30 and TRBJ2-6, with TRBD2 as a possible D gene (5 bases). Trimming removed 0 bases at V and 0 bases at J, with 12 bases between. CDR1 GTSNPN and CDR2 SVGIG come from the germline V gene (reference sequence). The length of the CDR3 is 17 residues. CDR3 nucleotide sequence: TGTGCCTGGAGTGTCAAGGTTGGAGGCTCTGGGGCCAACGTCCTGACTTTC. Translating it yields CAWSVKVGGSGANVLTF.

This chain connects TRBV2 to TRBJ1-2; D call uncertain. The germline V and J ends were trimmed by 7 bases and 5 bases, with 17 bases remaining between them. The V gene's germline CDR1 is SNHLY and CDR2 FYNNEI. The CDR3 is 14 amino acids. Here the CDR3 reads CASNSNRAFYGYTF. The CDR3 bases are TGTGCCAGCAACTCAAACCGGGCGTTTTATGGCTACACCTTC.

The chain links TRBV27 to TRBJ1-1; perhaps TRBD1 as D (5 bases). This CDR3 is built from 13 residues. Trimming cost V 6 bases and J 2 bases, with 10 bases left between them. Per germline, CDR1 MNHEY and CDR2 SMNVEV (reference sequence). The CDR3 spells CASRRDRNTEAFF. CDR3 DNA: TGTGCCAGCAGGCGGGACCGAAACACTGAAGCTTTCTTT.